Below are 24 T cell receptor beta chains sequenced from a single sample in a study of lymphopenia after photon versus proton radiotherapy. Assay used: immunoSEQ multiplex PCR; TCRdb lists only in-frame clones, some missing. The repertoire consists of around 30,000 clones, with about 88% occurring once and the leading ten covering approximately 6.6%. Specimen: peripheral blood, collected from a patient treated with proton-based radiotherapy. These receptors came from a woman in her seventies with pancreatic cancer. Some clones in this sample may be carry-over from other donors' samples.

This clone was counted only a few times. CDR3 protein: CASTEGSGYNQPQHF. CDR3 nucleotide sequence: TGTGCCAGTACCGAGGGGTCGGGGTATAATCAGCCCCAGCATTTT. The chain combines TRBV19 with TRBJ1-5; a possible D gene is TRBD1 (5 bases). Trimming cost V 7 bases and J 4 bases, with 17 bases left between them. From germline, CDR1 is LNHDA and CDR2 SQIVND (reference sequence). The length of the CDR3 is 15 residues.

The genes are TRBV7-2 and TRBJ2-2, with 11 bases matching TRBD1. The junction had 2 bases not matched to a gene; V was cut back by 5 bases and J by 0 bases. Germline V lookup: CDR1 SGHTA, CDR2 FQGNSA. This CDR3 is 16 amino acids long. The CDR3 here is CASSRTGGANTGELFF. The CDR3 DNA follows: TGTGCCAGCAGCAGGACAGGGGGCGCGAACACCGGGGAGCTGTTTTTT.

The rearrangement links TRBV5-5 to TRBJ2-1, with D unresolved. V lost 0 bases and J lost 4, with 14 bases in between. This CDR3 region has 16 residues. CDR1 SGHKS and CDR2 YYEKEE come from the germline V gene (reference sequence). The DNA for the CDR3 is TGTGCCAGCAGCTTGGGGCTCTCCGTAACTTACAATGAGCAGTTCTTC. Its translation: CASSLGLSVTYNEQFF.

This clone was counted a few times. V usage is TRBV7-2 and J usage is TRBJ2-7; D is possibly TRBD1 or TRBD2 (5 bases each). V lost 5 bases and J lost 2, with 13 bases in between. The CDR3 spans 14 residues. Germline V gives CDR1 SGHTA, CDR2 FQGNSA. The CDR3: CASSPTTGPYEQYF. In DNA form, the CDR3 reads TGTGCCAGCAGCCCAACGACGGGGCCCTACGAGCAGTACTTC.

V gene TRBV27 combines with J gene TRBJ2-6, with D maybe TRBD1 (5 bases). Looked up from germline, CDR1 is MNHEY and CDR2 is SMNVEV (reference sequence). The CDR3 is 14 residues long. This CDR3 is CVTREGAGANVLTF. CDR3 nucleotide sequence: TGTGTAACCAGGGAAGGGGCTGGGGCCAACGTCCTGACTTTC. Based on the CDR3 plus reference TRBV27 and TRBJ2-6, the full variable domain is EAQVTQNPRYLITVTGKKLTVTCSQNMNHEYMSWYRQDPGLGLRQIYYSMNVEVTDKGDVPEGYKVSRKEKRNFPLILESPSPNQTSLYFCVTREGAGANVLTFGAGSRLTVL.

The rearrangement links TRBV28 to TRBJ1-6; D not resolved. From germline, CDR1 is MDHEN and CDR2 SYDVKM. V dropped 2 bases and J dropped 0 bases, with 5 bases sitting between them. The CDR3 extends over 15 amino acids. The DNA of the CDR3 is TGTGCCAGCAGTTTAGGGAGCTCCTATAATTCACCCCTCCACTTT. Amino acid sequence: CASSLGSSYNSPLHF.

This chain uses TRBV7-6 with TRBJ2-1; 9 nucleotides match TRBD1. The CDR3 consists of 15 residues. The V and J ends lost 4 bases and 4 bases, in that order; junction bases with no gene match: 5. Germline CDR1 is SGHVS and CDR2 is FNYEAQ. DNA for the CDR3: TGTGCCAGCAGCTCCAGACAGGGGGTATACAATGAGCAGTTCTTC. Its translation: CASSSRQGVYNEQFF.

CDR3 in amino acids: CASSMAGDTEAFF. The CDR3 DNA sequence: TGTGCCAGTAGTATGGCCGGTGACACTGAAGCTTTCTTT. The chain links TRBV19 to TRBJ1-1; D unresolved. The CDR3 contains 13 residues. Per germline, CDR1 LNHDA and CDR2 SQIVND (reference sequence). Trimming took off 3 bases at V and 3 bases at J, with 8 bases between the two ends. Combining the CDR3 with reference TRBV19 and TRBJ1-1 gives the whole variable domain DGGITQSPKYLFRKEGQNVTLSCEQNLNHDAMYWYRQDPGQGLRLIYYSQIVNDFQKGDIAEGYSVSREKKESFPLTVTSAQKNPTAFYLCASSMAGDTEAFFGQGTRLTVV.

The chain combines TRBV5-1 with TRBJ2-1; 7 bases are a match to TRBD1. Germline lookup yields CDR1 SGHRS and CDR2 YFSETQ. The V and J ends lost 0 bases and 9 bases, in that order; junction bases with no gene match: 3. The CDR3 spans 13 residues. The DNA for the CDR3 is TGCGCCAGCAGCTTGGGACAGGGTGGTGAGCAGTTCTTC. As protein: CASSLGQGGEQFF.

V and J are TRBV27 and TRBJ2-7, with a tentative D call TRBD2 (7 bases). The V gene's germline CDR1 is MNHEY and CDR2 SMNVEV (reference sequence). The CDR3 spans 15 residues. V dropped 0 bases and J dropped 3 bases, with 12 bases sitting between them. CDR3 nucleotide sequence: TGTGCCAGCAGTTTATCGGGAGGGGGATTCTACGAGCAGTACTTC. This encodes CASSLSGGGFYEQYF.

The rearrangement links TRBV27 to TRBJ1-5; D possibly corresponds to TRBD1 (6 bases). The CDR3 has 16 amino acids. CDR1 and CDR2 from the germline V gene are MNHEY and SMNVEV (reference sequence). V gave up 0 bases and J gave up 1 base, with 10 bases separating them. CDR3 residues: CASSLSGTRSNQPQHF. DNA for the CDR3: TGTGCCAGCAGTTTATCCGGGACAAGAAGCAATCAGCCCCAGCATTTT.

J is TRBJ2-1 and V is TRBV2; D gene unclear. This CDR3 has 13 residues. The V end was cut by 7 bases, the J end by 0 bases, with 7 bases between. The germline gives CDR1 SNHLY, CDR2 FYNNEI. The DNA of the CDR3 is TGTGCCAGCATGGGAAGCTCCTACAATGAGCAGTTCTTC. Translating gives CASMGSSYNEQFF.

The rearrangement joins TRBV7-9 to TRBJ2-1; 12 bases align to TRBD2. V shed 5 bases, J shed 8 bases, and the junction held 4 bases outside the gene matches. Germline CDR1 and CDR2: SEHNR and FQNEAQ (reference sequence). The CDR3 runs 14 residues. The CDR3 spells CASSPRLAGDEQFF. The CDR3 DNA is TGTGCCAGCAGCCCCCGACTAGCGGGGGATGAGCAGTTCTTC.

This clone was counted a few times. The J gene is TRBJ2-7, the V gene TRBV2, with TRBD2 matching 10 bases. This CDR3 comprises 13 residues. V was pared by 10 bases and J by 0 bases, with 3 bases of the junction left unmatched. The germline V gene has CDR1 SNHLY and CDR2 FYNNEI. CDR3 in amino acids: CAKRTSGSYEQYF. The CDR3 bases are TGTGCCAAACGGACTAGCGGCTCCTACGAGCAGTACTTC.

This chain's CDR3 is CASSITGQGAYEQYF. The CDR3 DNA reads TGTGCCAGTAGTATAACCGGACAGGGGGCCTACGAGCAGTACTTC. The gene calls are TRBV19 and TRBJ2-7; 10 bases line up with TRBD1. Trimming removed 2 bases from V and 2 bases from J; junction bases left unmatched: 3. The CDR3 sequence is 15 residues long. CDR1 and CDR2 from the germline V gene are LNHDA and SQIVND (reference sequence). The variable domain in full, with the rest retrieved from reference TRBV19 and TRBJ2-7, is DGGITQSPKYLFRKEGQNVTLSCEQNLNHDAMYWYRQDPGQGLRLIYYSQIVNDFQKGDIAEGYSVSREKKESFPLTVTSAQKNPTAFYLCASSITGQGAYEQYFGPGTRLTVT.

J is TRBJ2-1 and V is TRBV10-1; no firm D call. The ends were cut back, 7 bases at V and 5 bases at J, with 15 bases in the middle. CDR3 size: 14 residues. Per germline, CDR1 WNHNN and CDR2 SYGVQD (reference sequence). CDR3 region: CASIEILDNNEQFF. The CDR3 DNA reads as TGCGCCAGCATCGAGATCCTAGATAACAATGAGCAGTTCTTC.

This clone came up once. The chain employs TRBV7-9 and TRBJ2-1, with a possible D match to TRBD2 (6 bases). V lost 5 bases and J lost 0, with 11 bases in between. CDR1 is SEHNR, CDR2 FQNEAQ, per germline (reference sequence). CDR3 length equals 15 residues. The CDR3 loop is CASSPRESSYNEQFF. The CDR3 DNA reads TGTGCCAGCAGCCCACGGGAGAGCTCCTACAATGAGCAGTTCTTC. Supplemented by reference TRBV7-9 and TRBJ2-1, the full variable domain reads DTGVSQNPRHKITKRGQNVTFRCDPISEHNRLYWYRQTLGQGPEFLTYFQNEAQLEKSRLLSDRFSAERPKGSFSTLEIQRTEQGDSAMYLCASSPRESSYNEQFFGPGTRLTVL.

The chain has TRBV18 and TRBJ1-1, with a possible D match to TRBD1 (6 bases). CDR3 length: 13 residues. CDR1 is KGHSH and CDR2 is LQKENI in the germline V gene. Trimming stripped 5 bases from V and 1 base from J, with 8 bases between. DNA for the CDR3: TGTGCCAGCTCAGAGACAGGGAACACTGAAGCTTTCTTT. Its protein product is CASSETGNTEAFF.

This clone was recorded only once. The genes are TRBV28 and TRBJ2-3, with 9 nucleotides matching TRBD2. Germline V gives CDR1 MDHEN, CDR2 SYDVKM. V lost 8 bases to trimming and J lost 4 bases; unmatched junction nucleotides: 13. The CDR3 covers 16 residues. The CDR3 DNA follows: TGTGCCAGCCCTCCGCCGGGACTAGCCCAATCAGATACGCAGTATTTT. Amino acid sequence: CASPPPGLAQSDTQYF.

This clone has just one count. DNA for the CDR3: TGTGCCAGTAGGGACAGGCTAGCCAAAAACATTCAGTACTTC. It codes for CASRDRLAKNIQYF. The chain links TRBV19 to TRBJ2-4; 7 bases are shared with TRBD1. The J segment lost 0 bases and the V segment lost 6 bases, leaving 2 bases of the junction unmatched. This CDR3 has 14 amino acids. Germline V lookup: CDR1 LNHDA, CDR2 SQIVND (reference sequence).

V gene TRBV28 combines with J gene TRBJ1-2; D is ambiguous. Germline V gives CDR1 MDHEN, CDR2 SYDVKM. The CDR3 loop spans 12 amino acids. V was clipped by 7 bases and J by 4 bases, with 10 bases between them. CDR3 sequence (DNA): TGTGCCAGCACCCTGGACGGCTATGGCTACACCTTC. Encoded protein: CASTLDGYGYTF.

The J gene is TRBJ1-2, the V gene TRBV6-5; D might be TRBD1 (5 bases). Between the trimmed V and J ends, which lost 7 bases and 5 bases, there was a span of 14 bases. The V gene's germline CDR1 is MNHEY and CDR2 SVGAGI. The CDR3 totals 13 residues. CDR3 residues: CASTQGGPYGYTF. The CDR3 DNA reads as TGTGCCAGCACCCAGGGAGGGCCGTATGGCTACACCTTC.

There are a few counts of this clone. This sequence joins TRBV27 and TRBJ2-7; maybe TRBD1 (5 bases). CDR1 MNHEY and CDR2 SMNVEV come from the germline V gene (reference sequence). The germline V and J ends were trimmed by 5 bases and 0 bases, with 11 bases remaining between them. This CDR3 contains 14 residues. The CDR3 region is CASSQGALSYEQYF. In nucleotides, the CDR3 is TGTGCCAGCAGTCAGGGTGCCCTCTCCTACGAGCAGTACTTC.

This clone was found once. The chain carries TRBV5-1 and TRBJ2-1, with a tentative D call TRBD1 (5 bases). The CDR3 is made up of 13 amino acids. Per germline, CDR1 SGHRS and CDR2 YFSETQ. V lost 4 bases and J lost 8, with 13 bases in between. The DNA for the CDR3 is TGCGCCAGCAGCACCGGGTGGGGCTATGAGCAGTTCTTC. Translated, it gives CASSTGWGYEQFF.